This T cell receptor (beta chain) derives from a study of T-cell reconstitution after alpha-beta-depleted transplantation in children. This clonotype has a count of ten or more. The antigen is unknown. For TCRbeta, the library was prepared with unique molecular identifiers. Each CDR3 protein is one row after TCRdb ran MiXCR on the PCR reads. Here the sample spans roughly 310,000 distinct CDR3 sequences, approximately 23% being singletons. General observations from the study: Certain patients had high TCRbeta diversity at day 60, and it came from recipient T cells and thymic progenitors that survived. Several hundred expanded graft clones reportedly supplied alpha-beta T cells about two months after transplant.

V shed 5 bases and J shed 1 base, with 12 bases lying between them. The CDR3 length is 14 residues. This sequence was found in a male patient younger than 18 who had a stem cell transplant for acute lymphoblastic leukemia, so the T cells may come from the graft donor. Sample: PBMCs, mostly from graft donor cells, taken 180 days after TCRalphabeta/CD19-depleted stem cell transplant. This chain joins TRBV12-3 or TRBV12-4 and TRBJ2-7; D call uncertain. The CDR3 region has the DNA TGTGCCAGCAGTCCCGGTGGAGTTTCCTACGAGCAGTACTTC. Translated, it gives CASSPGGVSYEQYF.